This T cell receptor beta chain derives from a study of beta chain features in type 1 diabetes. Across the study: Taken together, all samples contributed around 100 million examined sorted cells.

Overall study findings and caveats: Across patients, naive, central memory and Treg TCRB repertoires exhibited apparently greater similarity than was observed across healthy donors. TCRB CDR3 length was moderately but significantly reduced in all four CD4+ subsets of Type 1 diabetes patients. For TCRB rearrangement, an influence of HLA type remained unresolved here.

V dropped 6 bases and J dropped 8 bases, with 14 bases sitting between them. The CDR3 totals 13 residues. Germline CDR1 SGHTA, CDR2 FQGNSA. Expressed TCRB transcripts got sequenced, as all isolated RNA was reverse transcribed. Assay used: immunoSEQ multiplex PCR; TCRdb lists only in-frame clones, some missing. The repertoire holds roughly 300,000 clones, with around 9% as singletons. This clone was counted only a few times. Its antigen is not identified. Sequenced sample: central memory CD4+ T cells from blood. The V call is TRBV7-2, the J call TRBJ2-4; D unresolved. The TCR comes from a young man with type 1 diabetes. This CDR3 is CASSLGQDHIQYF. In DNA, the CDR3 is TGTGCCAGCAGTCTAGGGCAGGACCACATTCAGTACTTC.